This T cell receptor beta chain was observed in a study of vaccination and CD4 T cells after COVID-19. V was trimmed by 5 bases and J by 7 bases, leaving 9 bases between them. This CDR3 has 13 residues. Germline V gene sequence: CDR1 SEHNR, CDR2 FQNEAQ (reference sequence). The sample's treatment: approximately 9-day PBMC culture with coronavirus spike peptide pools or control peptides (ViraFEST assay). CD4+ T cells of the unexposed donor were collected before the COVID-19 pandemic (2011-2018). Both SARS-CoV-2 S/N and four cold-coronavirus spikes were used, cells permitting, to probe CD4+ T cells of unexposed donors. This clonotype turned up a few times. Its specificity is not known. With the Oncomine TCR Beta short-read assay, DNA from cultured CD4+ T cells was sequenced. TCRdb re-called the PCR reads through MiXCR, storing one row per CDR3 protein. This table holds around 6,500 distinct CDR3 sequences, under 40% found once.

Study-level points and caveats: Median 86.3% of reactive clones detected in convalescent patients emerged only post-vaccination.

This TCR came from a human donor in good health. The specimen was CD4+ T cells from blood, cultured in vitro. The chain combines TRBV7-9 with TRBJ1-6; D uncertain. Here the CDR3 reads CASSPRRNSPLHF. The CDR3 DNA reads TGTGCCAGCAGCCCACGGAGGAATTCACCCCTCCACTTT.